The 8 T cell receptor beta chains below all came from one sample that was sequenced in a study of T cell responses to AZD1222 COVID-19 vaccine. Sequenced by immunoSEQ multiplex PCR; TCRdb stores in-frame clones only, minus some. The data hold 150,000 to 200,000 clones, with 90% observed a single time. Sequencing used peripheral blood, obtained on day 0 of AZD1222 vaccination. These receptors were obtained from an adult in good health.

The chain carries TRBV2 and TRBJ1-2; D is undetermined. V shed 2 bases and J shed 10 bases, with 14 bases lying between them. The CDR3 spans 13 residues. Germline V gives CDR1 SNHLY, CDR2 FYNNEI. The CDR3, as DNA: TGTGCCAGCAGTGAAAGGAGGCAGATGGACTACACCTTC. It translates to CASSERRQMDYTF.

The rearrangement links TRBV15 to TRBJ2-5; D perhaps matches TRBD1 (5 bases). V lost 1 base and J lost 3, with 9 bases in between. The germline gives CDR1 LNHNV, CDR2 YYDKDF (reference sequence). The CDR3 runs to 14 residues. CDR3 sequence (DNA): TGTGCCACCAGCAGAGTCGACAGAAAAGAGACCCAGTACTTC. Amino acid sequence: CATSRVDRKETQYF.

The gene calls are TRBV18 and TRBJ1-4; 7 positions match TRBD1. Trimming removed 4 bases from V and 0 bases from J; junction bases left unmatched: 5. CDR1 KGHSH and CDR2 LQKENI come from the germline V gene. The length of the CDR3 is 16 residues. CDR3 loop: CASSLGQSATNEKLFF. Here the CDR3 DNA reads TGTGCCAGCTCACTGGGACAGTCTGCAACTAATGAAAAACTGTTTTTT.

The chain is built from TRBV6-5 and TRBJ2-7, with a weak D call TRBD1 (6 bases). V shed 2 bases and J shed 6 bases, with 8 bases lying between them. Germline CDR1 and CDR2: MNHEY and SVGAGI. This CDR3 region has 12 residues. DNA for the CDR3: TGTGCCAGCAGTTACCTAGGGGGCGAGCAGTACTTC. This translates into CASSYLGGEQYF.

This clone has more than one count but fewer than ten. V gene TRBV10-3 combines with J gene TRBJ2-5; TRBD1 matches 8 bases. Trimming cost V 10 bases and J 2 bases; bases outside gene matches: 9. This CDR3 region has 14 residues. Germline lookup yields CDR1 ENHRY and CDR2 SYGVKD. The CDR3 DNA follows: TGTGCCACCAAACCCGGACAGGGACAAGAGACCCAGTACTTC. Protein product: CATKPGQGQETQYF.

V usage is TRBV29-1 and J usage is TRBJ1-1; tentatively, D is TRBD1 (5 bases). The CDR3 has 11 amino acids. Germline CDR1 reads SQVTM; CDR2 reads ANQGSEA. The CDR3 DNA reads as TGCAGGGGGGTATGGAACACTGAAGCTTTCTTT. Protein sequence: CRGVWNTEAFF.

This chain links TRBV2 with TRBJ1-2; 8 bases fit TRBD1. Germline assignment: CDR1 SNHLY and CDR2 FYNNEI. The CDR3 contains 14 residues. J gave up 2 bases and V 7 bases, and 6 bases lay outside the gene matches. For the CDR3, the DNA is TGTGCCAGCATCCCGGGACAGGCCAACTATGGCTACACCTTC. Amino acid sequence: CASIPGQANYGYTF.

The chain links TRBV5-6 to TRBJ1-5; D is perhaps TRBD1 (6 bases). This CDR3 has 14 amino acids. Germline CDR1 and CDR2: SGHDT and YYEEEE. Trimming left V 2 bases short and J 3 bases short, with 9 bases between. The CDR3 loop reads CASSLGQHNQPQHF. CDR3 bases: TGTGCCAGCAGCTTAGGACAGCACAATCAGCCCCAGCATTTT.